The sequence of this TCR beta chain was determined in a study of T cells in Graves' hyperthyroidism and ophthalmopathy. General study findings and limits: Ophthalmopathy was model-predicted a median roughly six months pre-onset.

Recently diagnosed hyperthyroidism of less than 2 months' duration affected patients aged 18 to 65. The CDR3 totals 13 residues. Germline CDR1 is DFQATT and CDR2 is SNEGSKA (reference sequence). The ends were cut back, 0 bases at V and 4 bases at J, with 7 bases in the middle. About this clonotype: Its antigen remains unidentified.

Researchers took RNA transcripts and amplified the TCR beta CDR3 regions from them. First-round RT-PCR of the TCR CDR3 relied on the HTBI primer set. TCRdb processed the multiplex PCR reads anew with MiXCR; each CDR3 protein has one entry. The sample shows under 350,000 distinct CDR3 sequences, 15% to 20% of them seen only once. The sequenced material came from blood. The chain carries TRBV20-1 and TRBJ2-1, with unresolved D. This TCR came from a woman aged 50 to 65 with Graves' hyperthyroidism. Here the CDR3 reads CSARDRVYNEQFF. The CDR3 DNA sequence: TGCAGTGCTAGAGATAGGGTTTACAATGAGCAGTTCTTC.